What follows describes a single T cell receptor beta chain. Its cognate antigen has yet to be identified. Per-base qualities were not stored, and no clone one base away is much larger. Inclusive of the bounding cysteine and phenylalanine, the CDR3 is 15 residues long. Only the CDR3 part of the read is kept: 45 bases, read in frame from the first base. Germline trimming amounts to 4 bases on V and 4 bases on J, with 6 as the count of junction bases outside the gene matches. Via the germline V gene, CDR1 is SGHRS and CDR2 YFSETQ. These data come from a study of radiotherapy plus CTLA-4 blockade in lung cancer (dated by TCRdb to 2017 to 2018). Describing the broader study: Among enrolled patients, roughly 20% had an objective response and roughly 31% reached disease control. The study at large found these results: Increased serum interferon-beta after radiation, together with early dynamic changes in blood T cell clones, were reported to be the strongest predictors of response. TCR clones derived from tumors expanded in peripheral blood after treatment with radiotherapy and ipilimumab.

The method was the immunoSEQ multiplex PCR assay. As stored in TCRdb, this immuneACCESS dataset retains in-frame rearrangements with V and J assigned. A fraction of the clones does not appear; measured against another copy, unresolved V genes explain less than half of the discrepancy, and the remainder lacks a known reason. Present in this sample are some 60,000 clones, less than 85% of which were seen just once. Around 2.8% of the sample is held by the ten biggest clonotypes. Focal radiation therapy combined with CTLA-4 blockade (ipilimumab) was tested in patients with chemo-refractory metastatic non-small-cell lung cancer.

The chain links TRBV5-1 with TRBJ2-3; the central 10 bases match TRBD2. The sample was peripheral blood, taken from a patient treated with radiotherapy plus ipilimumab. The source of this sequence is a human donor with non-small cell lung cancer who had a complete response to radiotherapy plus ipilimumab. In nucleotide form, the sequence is TGCGCCAGCAGCATAGCGGGAGGTTTCGCAGATACGCAGTATTTT. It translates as CASSIAGGFADTQYF.